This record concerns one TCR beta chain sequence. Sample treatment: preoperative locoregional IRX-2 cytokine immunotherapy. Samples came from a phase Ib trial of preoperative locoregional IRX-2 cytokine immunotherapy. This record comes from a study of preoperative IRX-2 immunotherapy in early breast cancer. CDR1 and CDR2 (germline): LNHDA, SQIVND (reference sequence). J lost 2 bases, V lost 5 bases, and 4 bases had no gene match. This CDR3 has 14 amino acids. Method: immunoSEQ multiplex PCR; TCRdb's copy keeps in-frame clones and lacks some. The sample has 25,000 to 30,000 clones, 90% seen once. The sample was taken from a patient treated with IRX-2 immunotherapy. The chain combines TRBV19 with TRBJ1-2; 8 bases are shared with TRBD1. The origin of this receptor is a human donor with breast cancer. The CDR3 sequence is CASSSTGANYGYTF. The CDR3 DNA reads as TGTGCCAGTAGTTCGACAGGGGCGAACTATGGCTACACCTTC.